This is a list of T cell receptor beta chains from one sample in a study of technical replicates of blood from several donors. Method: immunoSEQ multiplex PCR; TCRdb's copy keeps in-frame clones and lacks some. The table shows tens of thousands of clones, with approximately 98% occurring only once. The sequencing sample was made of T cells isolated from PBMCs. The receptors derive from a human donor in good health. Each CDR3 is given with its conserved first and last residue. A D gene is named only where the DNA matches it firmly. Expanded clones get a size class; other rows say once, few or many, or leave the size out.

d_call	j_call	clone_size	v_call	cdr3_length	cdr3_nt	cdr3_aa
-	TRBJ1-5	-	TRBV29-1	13	TGCAGCGTTGACCAGGGGATGGGGCAGCCCCAGCATTTT	CSVDQGMGQPQHF
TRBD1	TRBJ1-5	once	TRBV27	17	TGTGCCAGCAGTCATAGACAGGGCCTGGGGAGCAATCAGCCCCAGCATTTT	CASSHRQGLGSNQPQHF
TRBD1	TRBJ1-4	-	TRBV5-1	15	TGCGCCAGCGGCCAAGGACAGGTCAATAATGAAAAACTGTTTTTT	CASGQGQVNNEKLFF
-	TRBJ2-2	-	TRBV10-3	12	TGTGCCATCAGCCCGGATTCGGGGTCGCTGTTTTTT	CAISPDSGSLFF
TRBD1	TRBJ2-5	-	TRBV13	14	TGTGCCAGCAGCCTAGACAGGGGAGAAGAGACCCAGTACTTC	CASSLDRGEETQYF
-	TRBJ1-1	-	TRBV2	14	TGTGCCAGCAGTGAATATTGGCCGGGAAAAGAAGCTTTCTTT	CASSEYWPGKEAFF
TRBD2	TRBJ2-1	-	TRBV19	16	TGTGCCAGTAGTATAGTGGCGGGAGGCCTTTACAATGAGCAGTTCTTC	CASSIVAGGLYNEQFF
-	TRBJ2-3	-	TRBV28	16	TGTGCCAGCAGTGCTCTCCCCGGGCGGGTCACAGATACGCAGTATTTT	CASSALPGRVTDTQYF
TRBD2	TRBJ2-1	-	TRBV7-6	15	TGTGCCAGCAGCTCGCAGCGGGAGAGGGGGAATGAGCAGTTCTTC	CASSSQRERGNEQFF
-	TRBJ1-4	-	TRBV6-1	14	TGTGCCAGCAGTGAAATCCAGTTATATGAAAAACTGTTTTTT	CASSEIQLYEKLFF
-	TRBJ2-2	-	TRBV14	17	TGTGCCAGCAGCCCCCTTATTGGCAGAGGAAACACCGGGGAGCTGTTTTTT	CASSPLIGRGNTGELFF
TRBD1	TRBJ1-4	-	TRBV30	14	TGTGCCTGGAGTAGCGGGACAGGCCTGGAAAAACTGTTTTTT	CAWSSGTGLEKLFF
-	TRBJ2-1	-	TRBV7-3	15	TGTGCCAGCAGCCCCACCGGGAACAGATACAATGAGCAGTTCTTC	CASSPTGNRYNEQFF
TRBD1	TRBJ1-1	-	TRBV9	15	TGTGCCAGCAGCTTAACCGGGACAGGGGGCACTGAAGCTTTCTTT	CASSLTGTGGTEAFF
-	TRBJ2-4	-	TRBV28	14	TGTGCCAGCAGTTTATCGCCTACCTTAAACATTCAGTACTTC	CASSLSPTLNIQYF
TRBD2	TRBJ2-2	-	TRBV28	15	TGTGCCAGCAGAGGGACGGGAGGGGACACCGGGGAGCTGTTTTTT	CASRGTGGDTGELFF
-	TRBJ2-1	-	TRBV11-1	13	TGTGCCAGCAGCTTAGCCCACTACAATGAGCAGTTCTTC	CASSLAHYNEQFF
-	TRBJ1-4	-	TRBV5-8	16	TGTGCCAGCAGCTTGGAGGCAGGGGCAACTAATGAAAAACTGTTTTTT	CASSLEAGATNEKLFF
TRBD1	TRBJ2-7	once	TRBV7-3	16	TGTGCCAGCACCCTTTATGGCAGGGGGCGTATCGACGAGCAGTACTTC	CASTLYGRGRIDEQYF
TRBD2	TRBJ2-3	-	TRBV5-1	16	TGCGCCAGCAGCTTATACTCTAGCGGGAGTACAGATACGCAGTATTTT	CASSLYSSGSTDTQYF
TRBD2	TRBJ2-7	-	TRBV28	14	TGTGCCAGCAGGATAGCGGGAGGGCTCAACGAGCAGTACTTC	CASRIAGGLNEQYF
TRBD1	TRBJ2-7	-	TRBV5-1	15	TGCGCCAGCGGGGACCCGGGACAGGGGTGGTACGAGCAGTACTTC	CASGDPGQGWYEQYF
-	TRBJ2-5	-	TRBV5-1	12	TGCGCCAGCAGGCGGGGTGAAGAGACCCAGTACTTC	CASRRGEETQYF
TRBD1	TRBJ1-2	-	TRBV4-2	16	TGTGCCAGCAGCCAGGGCAGGGGGCGAGGTGGCTATGGCTACACCTTC	CASSQGRGRGGYGYTF
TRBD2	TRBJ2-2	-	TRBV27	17	TGTGCCAGCAGTCCCCGACTAGCGGGAGTACGTACCGGGGAGCTGTTTTTT	CASSPRLAGVRTGELFF
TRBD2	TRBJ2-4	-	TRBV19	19	TGTGCCAGTAGTGTCGCACCGGGACTAGCGAACCTAGCCAAAAACATTCAGTACTTC	CASSVAPGLANLAKNIQYF
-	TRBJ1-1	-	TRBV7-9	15	TGTGCCAGCATCTCTCCGGGACAAAGGAACACTGAAGCTTTCTTT	CASISPGQRNTEAFF
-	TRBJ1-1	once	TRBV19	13	TGTGCCAGTAGCAGGGAAGGGGACACTGAAGCTTTCTTT	CASSREGDTEAFF
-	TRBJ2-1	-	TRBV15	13	TGTGCCACCAGCAGAGATGTGCGCCCTGAGCAGTTCTTC	CATSRDVRPEQFF
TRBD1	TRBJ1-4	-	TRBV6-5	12	TGTGCCAGCAGTTCCTCAGGGGGAAAACTGTTTTTT	CASSSSGGKLFF
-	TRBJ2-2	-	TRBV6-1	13	TGTGCCAGCTCGGACAGATACACCGGGGAGCTGTTTTTT	CASSDRYTGELFF
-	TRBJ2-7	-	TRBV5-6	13	TGTGCCAGCAGCTACCCCCAGGACTACGAGCAGTACTTC	CASSYPQDYEQYF
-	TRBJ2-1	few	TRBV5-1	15	TGCGCCAGCAGCTTGGACTCTCCTTCCTACAATGAGCAGTTCTTC	CASSLDSPSYNEQFF
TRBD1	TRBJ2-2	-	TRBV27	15	TGTGCCAGCAGTTCTCTTACAGGGGGCACCGGGGAGCTGTTTTTT	CASSSLTGGTGELFF
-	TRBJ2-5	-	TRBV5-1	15	TGCGCCAGCAGCTTGGGAGGGGGACGTGACGTGACCCAGTACTTC	CASSLGGGRDVTQYF
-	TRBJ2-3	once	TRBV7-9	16	TGTGCCAGCAGCTTAGTTACAGTTTTTAGCACAGATACGCAGTATTTT	CASSLVTVFSTDTQYF
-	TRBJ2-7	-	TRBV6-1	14	TGTGCCAGCAGTGAAGCGCCGGGTGGCTACGAGCAGTACTTC	CASSEAPGGYEQYF
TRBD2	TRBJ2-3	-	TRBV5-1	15	TGCGCCAGCATTGGAACTAGCGGGAGATCCGATACGCAGTATTTT	CASIGTSGRSDTQYF
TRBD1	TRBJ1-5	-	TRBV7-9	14	TGTGCCAGCAGCCCTGGGACAGGGCATCAGCCCCAGCATTTT	CASSPGTGHQPQHF
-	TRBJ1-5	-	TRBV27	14	TGTGCCAGCAGTTTATCGTCTGGCCGTCAGCCCCAGCATTTT	CASSLSSGRQPQHF
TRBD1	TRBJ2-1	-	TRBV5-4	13	TGTGCCAGCTCCGGGACAGGGTCGGGTGAGCAGTTCTTC	CASSGTGSGEQFF
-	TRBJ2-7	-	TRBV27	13	TGTGCCAGCAAGCCCCCCAACTCGTACGAGCAGTACTTC	CASKPPNSYEQYF
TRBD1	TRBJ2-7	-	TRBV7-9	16	TGTGCCAGCAGCTTGAGAGAAGGGACAGGGATCCACGAGCAGTACTTC	CASSLREGTGIHEQYF
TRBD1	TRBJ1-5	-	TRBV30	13	TGTGCCTGGAGCGGGACAGGGGGCCAGCCCCAGCATTTT	CAWSGTGGQPQHF
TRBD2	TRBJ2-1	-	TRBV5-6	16	TGTGCCAGCAGCTTGGCCCCTAGCGGAACCTACAATGAGCAGTTCTTC	CASSLAPSGTYNEQFF